This entry describes one T cell receptor beta chain. As yet, its antigen is unknown. This entry belongs to a study of cytomegalovirus exposure and HLA in healthy donors. As for the study in general: Out of a few hundred genotyped donors, less than 90% belonged to the Caucasian-associated ancestry cluster. Overall study results and limits: Rarity characterized most TCR sequences, yet some public TCRs appeared in many donors. In a later analysis, TCR beta V- and J-gene trimming was associated with a missense DCLRE1C variant.

Donors counted as nominally healthy when sampled, yet unrecorded immune exposures were likely. This CDR3 has 14 residues. Trimming removed 4 bases at V and 1 base at J, with 9 bases between. Germline V gene data show CDR1 as SGHDT and CDR2 as YYEEEE. The PCR made use of 60 Vbeta and 13 Jbeta primers. Repertoires were generated with immunoSEQ multiplex PCR, while TCRdb's copy carries only in-frame clones and drops some. The sample lists some 140,000 clones, around 77% occurring once. The TCR comes from a man aged 18 to 29 in good health and CMV-seronegative. Source material: PBMCs. This chain links TRBV5-6 with TRBJ1-5, with D uncertain. The CDR3 sequence: CASSPHMSNQPQHF. CDR3 sequence (DNA): TGTGCCAGCAGCCCGCACATGAGCAATCAGCCCCAGCATTTT.